Listed here are 23 T cell receptor beta chains from one sample, sequenced in a study of T cell repertoires in cytomegalovirus infection (dated by TCRdb to the late 2010s). These receptors have no identified antigens. Per the publication, the treatment or condition label means: in vitro stimulation with specific CMV peptide epitopes to enrich CMV-specific T cells. TCRdb records Illumina HiSeq 1500 as the sequencer. TCRdb reanalyzed the raw reads on its own, using fastp at Q25 for trimming and MiXCR for clone calling, and kept in-frame beta chains. Entries that share a CDR3 protein sequence are merged under the most common genes and DNA. Here the sample has 650,000 to 850,000 distinct CDR3 sequences; almost 30% occur a single time. Around 13% of the sample is taken by the ten largest. Source: cultured CD8+ T cells from PBMCs, taken from culture after CMV antigen stimulation. All receptors come from a human donor in good health (CMV status not recorded). Some clones in this sample may be carry-over from other donors' samples.

In DNA, the CDR3 is TGTGCCAGCAGGGTTACTCATGAGCAGTTCTTC. This encodes CASRVTHEQFF. This rearrangement joins TRBV7-9 to TRBJ2-1, with D uncertain. The CDR3 contains 11 residues. CDR1 is SEHNR, CDR2 FQNEAQ, per germline (reference sequence). Trimming pared 6 bases from V and 8 bases from J, leaving 8 bases between.

This clonotype showed up many times. The genes are TRBV7-9 and TRBJ1-6, with TRBD1 matching 7 bases. Germline CDR1 reads SEHNR; CDR2 reads FQNEAQ (reference sequence). J gave up 9 bases and V 5 bases, and 4 bases lay outside the gene matches. The CDR3 sequence is 13 residues long. In DNA form, the CDR3 reads TGTGCCAGCAGCGGGGACAGTTCTTCACCCCTCCACTTT. Encoded protein: CASSGDSSSPLHF.

This clonotype was counted at least ten times. V and J are TRBV2 and TRBJ2-1; D ambiguous. Germline CDR1 reads SNHLY; CDR2 reads FYNNEI. The CDR3 has 11 amino acids. V was pared by 0 bases and J by 10 bases, with 4 bases between. The CDR3 DNA reads TGTGCCAGCAGTGAAGCCCCGGAGCAGTTCTTC. Translation gives CASSEAPEQFF. The full variable domain, completed using reference TRBV2 and TRBJ2-1, is EPEVTQTPSHQVTQMGQEVILRCVPISNHLYFYWYRQILGQKVEFLVSFYNNEISEKSEIFDDQFSVERPDGSNFTLKIRSTKLEDSAMYFCASSEAPEQFFGPGTRLTVL.

With regard to this clonotype: A much larger clone sits a single nucleotide away, making a read error possible. V gene TRBV7-8 combines with J gene TRBJ2-1; possible D gene TRBD1, 6 bases. CDR1 and CDR2 (germline): SGHVS, FQNEAQ. The CDR3 runs to 13 residues. The CDR3: CVSSFGDTNEQFF. The CDR3 nucleotides read TGTGTCAGCAGCTTTGGGGACACCAATGAGCAGTTCTTC.

J is TRBJ1-5 and V is TRBV19; possible D gene TRBD1, 6 bases. The CDR3 has 15 amino acids. Germline-derived CDR1 and CDR2 are LNHDA and SQIVND (reference sequence). V was cut by 5 bases and J by 3 bases, with 14 bases left in between. The CDR3 here is CASSPGQRYNQPQHF. The CDR3 nucleotides read TGTGCCAGTAGTCCCGGACAGCGGTACAATCAGCCCCAGCATTTT.

V gene TRBV14 combines with J gene TRBJ2-5, with D uncertain. Germline V CDR1 and CDR2: SGHDN, FVKESK. Deletions cut 0 bases from V and 0 bases from J, with 5 bases between. The CDR3 runs 14 residues. DNA of the CDR3: TGTGCCAGCAGCCAAGAGACATACCAAGAGACCCAGTACTTC. Protein product: CASSQETYQETQYF.

This clonotype was found a few times. The rearrangement links TRBV6-1 to TRBJ2-6; a possible D gene is TRBD1 (5 bases). The V end was cut by 6 bases, the J end by 0 bases, with 12 bases between. CDR1 is MNHNS, CDR2 SASEGT, per germline. The CDR3 loop spans 16 amino acids. The CDR3 sequence: CASRKGAVSGANVLTF. The DNA of the CDR3 is TGTGCCAGCAGAAAAGGGGCCGTCTCTGGGGCCAACGTCCTGACTTTC.

This clonotype was seen repeatedly, ten times or more. This chain connects TRBV7-8 to TRBJ2-7; 13 bases are a match to TRBD2. Trimming removed 4 bases from V and 2 bases from J; junction bases left unmatched: 2. The CDR3 runs to 15 residues. From germline, CDR1 is SGHVS and CDR2 FQNEAQ. The DNA for the CDR3 is TGTGCCAGCAGCTACGGACTAGCGGGGGCCTACGAGCAGTACTTC. Translation gives CASSYGLAGAYEQYF.

This clonotype turned up a few times. The V call is TRBV9, the J call TRBJ2-3; D possibly corresponds to TRBD1 (6 bases). V lost 4 bases and J 2 bases, leaving 17 bases between the germline ends. Per germline, CDR1 SGDLS and CDR2 YYNGEE. The CDR3 loop spans 16 amino acids. The CDR3 DNA is TGTGCCAGCAGCTTCGAAGGGGGACGGTTCACAGATACGCAGTATTTT. This translates into CASSFEGGRFTDTQYF.

The sample holds many counts of this clonotype. This chain links TRBV7-6 with TRBJ2-2; no reliable D call. Germline values: CDR1 SGHVS, CDR2 FNYEAQ. The CDR3 totals 15 residues. Trimming left V 5 bases short and J 3 bases short, with 13 bases between. DNA of the CDR3: TGTGCCAGCAGCCCGGCTCCTGTATACACCGGGGAGCTGTTTTTT. Translation gives CASSPAPVYTGELFF.

This clonotype was recorded a few times. The chain carries TRBV20-1 and TRBJ2-5; 7 nucleotides match TRBD2. This CDR3 is built from 15 residues. J lost 6 bases, V lost 5 bases, and 15 bases had no gene match. CDR1 DFQATT and CDR2 SNEGSKA come from the germline V gene (reference sequence). This chain's CDR3 is CSAGRDYLGGKTQYF. The CDR3 DNA reads as TGCAGTGCTGGCCGGGACTACCTAGGTGGGAAGACCCAGTACTTC.

This chain links TRBV7-9 with TRBJ2-7; 7 bases line up with TRBD1. Germline V gene sequence: CDR1 SEHNR, CDR2 FQNEAQ (reference sequence). J gave up 3 bases and V 3 bases, and 8 bases lay outside the gene matches. This CDR3 comprises 15 residues. This chain's CDR3 is CASSFTRGGHYEQYV. As DNA, the CDR3 is TGTGCCAGCAGCTTTACAAGAGGGGGCCACTACGAGCAGTACGTC.

This clonotype appeared many times. CDR3 in amino acids: CASSYPFSGGDLDTQYF. CDR3 in DNA: TGTGCCAGCAGCTACCCCTTTAGCGGGGGCGACCTGGATACGCAGTATTTT. J is TRBJ2-3 and V is TRBV7-9, with TRBD2 identical over 9 bases. The trim removed 4 bases at V and 6 bases at J, leaving 14 bases unmatched. CDR3 length equals 17 residues. Germline V gene data show CDR1 as SEHNR and CDR2 as FQNEAQ (reference sequence).

Remarks on this clonotype: A much larger clonotype is one base distant, so this may be a read error. V is TRBV12-3 or TRBV12-4 and J is TRBJ2-7, with D maybe TRBD2 (6 bases). With 3 bases removed from V and 2 bases from J, the gap between germline ends came to 17 bases. This CDR3 is 16 amino acids long. The CDR3 spells CASSFAWRVGPYEQYF. CDR3 sequence (DNA): TGTGCCAGCAGTTTTGCGTGGAGGGTAGGGCCCTACGAGCAGTACTTC.

This chain links TRBV7-9 with TRBJ2-1, with D uncertain. This CDR3 is built from 15 residues. From germline, CDR1 is SEHNR and CDR2 FQNEAQ (reference sequence). Trimming stripped 5 bases from V and 2 bases from J, with 13 bases between. The CDR3 coding sequence is TGTGCCAGCAGCCCCCCGTTGAACGCCTACAATGAGCAGTTCTTC. This encodes CASSPPLNAYNEQFF.

The CDR3 region has the DNA TGTGCCACCGATACAGGAAAGGGCTACACCTTC. Translated: CATDTGKGYTF. This chain links TRBV15 with TRBJ1-2; D perhaps matches TRBD1 (5 bases). The CDR3 loop spans 11 amino acids. Trimming shortened V by 8 bases and J by 8 bases, and 12 bases separated the two germline ends. Germline V gene data show CDR1 as LNHNV and CDR2 as YYDKDF (reference sequence).

The chain links TRBV12-5 to TRBJ2-5; 7 nucleotides align to TRBD1. With 2 bases clipped from V and 5 bases from J, the junction kept 11 bases outside the gene matches. The CDR3 has 16 amino acids. Germline V gene sequence: CDR1 LGHNT, CDR2 FRNRAP. As DNA, the CDR3 is TGTGCTAGTGGTTTGCCGCGGACAGGTACTCAGGAGACCCAGTACTTC. Translating gives CASGLPRTGTQETQYF.

This clonotype was counted only a few times. The rearrangement links TRBV4-2 to TRBJ2-4; tentatively, D is TRBD1 (6 bases). Germline loops: CDR1 LGHNA, CDR2 YNFKEQ. Trimming removed 0 bases at V and 2 bases at J, with 14 bases between. The CDR3 sequence is 17 residues long. CDR3 in DNA: TGTGCCAGCAGCCAAGATCTTGGTCAGGGGTCCAAAAACATTCAGTACTTC. It translates to CASSQDLGQGSKNIQYF.

There are a few counts of this clonotype. The chain has TRBV28 and TRBJ2-5, with D tentatively TRBD1 or TRBD2 (5 bases each). Trimming removed 7 bases at V and 2 bases at J, with 14 bases between. This CDR3 is built from 14 residues. The germline V gene has CDR1 MDHEN and CDR2 SYDVKM. The CDR3 sequence is CASKSRGRQETQYF. The CDR3 DNA reads TGTGCCAGCAAGTCGAGGGGTAGGCAAGAGACCCAGTACTTC.

J is TRBJ2-1 and V is TRBV20-1; TRBD2 matches at 14 bases. The trim removed 3 bases at V and 3 bases at J, leaving 1 base unmatched. Germline CDR1 and CDR2: DFQATT and SNEGSKA (reference sequence). CDR3 size: 15 residues. As DNA, the CDR3 is TGCAGTGCTAGCGGGACTAGCGGGGGCTACAATGAGCAGTTCTTC. Translating it yields CSASGTSGGYNEQFF.

Only a few counts were recorded for this clonotype. The J gene is TRBJ2-5, the V gene TRBV12-5; TRBD1 agrees at 8 bases. J was trimmed by 3 bases and V by 3 bases; bases with no gene match: 9. The CDR3 consists of 16 residues. Germline CDR1 and CDR2: LGHNT and FRNRAP. CDR3 in DNA: TGTGCTAGTGGTTTCTTTACGGACAGGGTCAAAGAGACCCAGTACTTC. It translates to CASGFFTDRVKETQYF.

The DNA of the CDR3 is TGTGCCATCAGTGAGGCTAGCGGGGGGCCTGAGCAGTTCTTC. The encoded protein is CAISEASGGPEQFF. V and J are TRBV10-3 and TRBJ2-1, with 11 bases that match TRBD2. Trimming removed 2 bases from V and 9 bases from J; junction bases left unmatched: 3. The CDR3 has 14 residues. The germline V gene encodes CDR1 ENHRY and CDR2 SYGVKD.

A few counts support this clonotype. This chain uses TRBV14 with TRBJ2-1, with no clear D. Germline V gene sequence: CDR1 SGHDN, CDR2 FVKESK. The CDR3 is 15 amino acids. V lost 5 bases and J lost 2, with 13 bases in between. The CDR3 spells CASSAVTVAYNEQFF. The CDR3 DNA sequence: TGTGCCAGCAGCGCCGTTACAGTGGCCTACAATGAGCAGTTCTTC.